Each of the 9 T cell receptor beta chains below was sequenced from the same sample in a study of shared clonotypes between healthy human individuals. The assay was immunoSEQ multiplex PCR, and TCRdb's table has in-frame clones only and misses some. The top ten clones hold roughly 0.9% of a sample with over 950,000 clones, 70% to 80% of them seen once. Input material: memory CD4+ T cells from PBMCs. Subset in this sample: CD45RA-negative fraction. These receptors all stem from a man aged 18 to 35 in good health. Some clones in this sample may be carry-over from other donors' samples.

This chain joins TRBV5-1 and TRBJ1-1; D gene uncertain. Looked up from germline, CDR1 is SGHRS and CDR2 is YFSETQ. The CDR3 is 14 amino acids. Between the trimmed V and J ends, which lost 1 base and 0 bases, there was a span of 7 bases. CDR3: CASSLISLNTEAFF. Here the CDR3 DNA reads TGCGCCAGCAGCTTGATCAGCTTGAACACTGAAGCTTTCTTT.

The gene calls are TRBV28 and TRBJ2-1; TRBD2 matches 9 bases. V gave up 7 bases and J gave up 3 bases; unmatched junction bases: 4. The CDR3 has 14 amino acids. Germline V CDR1 and CDR2: MDHEN, SYDVKM. CDR3 protein: CASKIAGVYNEQFF. Here the CDR3 DNA reads TGTGCCAGCAAGATAGCGGGAGTCTACAATGAGCAGTTCTTC.

V is TRBV5-1 and J is TRBJ1-3; D is uncertain. V shed 1 base and J shed 0 bases, with 11 bases lying between them. The CDR3 extends over 16 amino acids. CDR1 and CDR2 (germline): SGHRS, YFSETQ. DNA for the CDR3: TGCGCCAGCAGCTTGACCGGGCCAGGCTCTGGAAACACCATATATTTT. Translating it yields CASSLTGPGSGNTIYF.

This chain uses TRBV5-8 with TRBJ2-2; TRBD2 agrees at 8 bases. In germline, CDR1 is SGHTS, CDR2 YDEGEE. Trimming took 4 bases from V and 5 from J; bases not matched to a gene: 7. The length of the CDR3 is 15 residues. CDR3 in amino acids: CASSLRGEGTGELFF. CDR3 coding DNA: TGTGCCAGCAGCCTGCGGGGGGAAGGAACCGGGGAGCTGTTTTTT. The whole variable domain, filled in from reference TRBV5-8 and TRBJ2-2, reads EAGVTQSPTHLIKTRGQQATLRCSPISGHTSVYWYQQALGLGLQFLLWYDEGEERNRGNFPPRFSGRQFPNYSSELNVNALELEDSALYLCASSLRGEGTGELFFGEGSRLTVL.

Comments on this clone: A much larger clone lies a single base off, so this may be a read error. The CDR3 ends on some other residue instead of the conserved phenylalanine or tryptophan, so this is likely a read error. The rearrangement joins TRBV28 to TRBJ1-2, with 9 bases identical to TRBD1. CDR1 is MDHEN and CDR2 is SYDVKM in the germline V gene. After removal of 5 bases from V and 8 bases from J, the junction contained 6 bases not matched to a gene. This CDR3 is 13 amino acids long. The CDR3 DNA follows: TGTGCCAGCAGTCCACAGGGGGCGCCAGGCTACACCCTC. Translated, it gives CASSPQGAPGYTL.

V gene TRBV6-5 combines with J gene TRBJ1-2; tentatively, D is TRBD1 (5 bases). Per the germline V gene, CDR1 is MNHEY and CDR2 is SVGAGI. Trimming cost V 6 bases and J 5 bases, with 16 bases left between them. There are 14 residues in the CDR3. CDR3 loop: CASSRNDGTYGYTF. The CDR3, as DNA: TGTGCCAGCAGCCGAAATGACGGGACTTATGGCTACACCTTC.

The CDR3 protein is CSVPGTSGRAWDTQYF. Written as DNA, the CDR3 is TGCAGCGTTCCTGGGACTAGCGGGAGGGCCTGGGATACGCAGTATTTT. The chain is built from TRBV29-1 and TRBJ2-3; TRBD2 matches 16 bases. The germline V gene has CDR1 SQVTM and CDR2 ANQGSEA. The V gene end was trimmed by 5 bases and the J gene end by 6 bases; junction bases not matched to a gene: 8. The CDR3 length is 16 residues.

The rearrangement uses TRBV5-1 and TRBJ2-7, with D maybe TRBD2 (6 bases). This CDR3 contains 15 residues. Trimming took 0 bases from V and 5 from J, leaving 15 bases between them. CDR1 and CDR2 from the germline V gene are SGHRS and YFSETQ. The CDR3 DNA follows: TGCGCCAGCAGCTTGGTACTCGGTGGGGGGAACGAGCAGTACTTC. This sequence encodes CASSLVLGGGNEQYF.

This chain joins TRBV18 and TRBJ1-1, with 11 bases lining up with TRBD1. Trimming cost V 5 bases and J 7 bases; bases outside gene matches: 6. The CDR3 is 14 amino acids. Per germline, CDR1 KGHSH and CDR2 LQKENI. The CDR3 region has the DNA TGTGCCAGCTCATTCGGACAGGGGGCCTTTGAAGCTTTCTTT. This translates into CASSFGQGAFEAFF.